The entry that follows covers one T cell receptor beta chain sequence. Only a few counts were recorded for this clone. What this receptor recognizes is not known. No much larger clone exists at a distance of one base, and base qualities are not known. The sample comes from a study of vaccination effects on CD4 cells after COVID-19 (dated by TCRdb to 2021 to 2024). In terms of the full investigation: Post-vaccine samples across the study were collected a median of 72 days after the second dose, with a range of 14 to 241. SARS-CoV-2 spike-specific CD4+ TCR repertoires from before and after mRNA vaccination were compared in COVID-19 convalescent patients and in infection-naive vaccine recipients. Altogether, some ten COVID-19 convalescent patients and a handful of SARS-CoV-2-naive healthy vaccine recipients made up the full study. Cultures from other donors in the study were sequenced using the Oncomine TCR Beta short-read assay on an Illumina iSeq 100. Findings and caveats that apply to the study as a whole: In healthy vaccine recipients, vaccine-induced clones were almost all SARS-CoV-2 mono-reactive, with only 1 of 255 cross-reactive with common cold coronaviruses. The study was limited by a small number of convalescent patients and lacked early post-infection timepoints. Both infection-induced and vaccine-induced clones contracted markedly at late post-vaccination timepoints, which is consistent with waning T cell responses.

To prepare the library, the immunoSEQ multiplex PCR assay was applied. DNA from the cultured, isolated CD4+ T cells was subjected to TCR beta CDR3 sequencing. On the study's bioinformatics: Non-productive TCR sequences were removed and reads were trimmed to the CDR3 region, keeping CDR3s of at least 7 amino acids. Antigen-specific clonotypes were identified using the MANAFEST web app by comparison of expansion in peptide wells against reference cultures. To count as positive, a clone had to show expansion at FDR<0.05 compared with the reference and with all other wells, an odds ratio above 5, and a frequency above 0.1% in two replicate wells. A clonotype was defined as cross-reactive if the clonotype was significantly expanded both in SARS-CoV-2 spike wells and in at least one common cold coronavirus spike condition. Levenshtein distance calculated with the stringdist R package was used to assess CDR3 similarity, and unrooted trees were constructed with ape in R 3.6.1. TCRdb's version of the immuneACCESS table is confined to in-frame rearrangements and falls short of the full clone set. An unresolved V gene accounts for under half of the shortfall where checked; the remainder is of unknown origin. V, J and clone size derive from that table, while D and trimming were established from the DNA sequence. Counted in this sample were 30,000 to 40,000 clones; 65% to 75% of them appeared once. Of the sample, roughly 12% falls within the top ten clones.

In the ViraFEST assay, PBMC were stimulated with viral peptide pools, and antigen-specific CD4+ T cell clonotypes were then identified by expansion using TCR sequencing. After approximately 11 days of culture, CD4+ T cells were isolated with the EasySep CD4+ T cell isolation kit. Each participant received two doses of an mRNA SARS-CoV-2 vaccine, either BNT162b2 or mRNA-1273. Healthy vaccine recipients had no prior SARS-CoV-2 infection, confirmed by negative nucleocapsid antibodies before and after vaccination. About 2.2 million PBMC per well were cultured in IMDM with about 4.6% human AB serum, roughly 11 IU/ml IL-2 and gentamicin, plus 10 ug/ml peptides. Half of the culture medium was replaced with fresh IL-2-containing medium on days 3 and 7. Unless otherwise noted, each peptide stimulation condition was cultured in triplicate wells. Using Ficoll-Paque Plus gradient centrifugation, PBMC were separated from whole blood and then either used fresh or cryopreserved at -140C. The overlapping peptide pools covered the spike proteins of SARS-CoV-2 and of the common cold coronaviruses HCoV-NL63, HCoV-OC43 and HCoV-229E. The QIAamp micro DNA kit was used to extract genomic DNA from the cultured CD4+ T cells.

This receptor was obtained from a human donor who received a COVID-19 vaccine. The sample in question was CD4+ T cells from PBMCs cultured with HCoV-229E spike peptides, obtained after COVID-19 vaccination. Explained via the paper, the cell subset or site label denotes: HCoV-229E spike overlapping peptide pool stimulation.

The CDR3 region: CAISEFGVTTSSPNQPQHF. The nucleotide sequence is given as TGTGCCATCAGTGAGTTCGGGGTCACTACCTCTAGTCCCAATCAGCCCCAGCATTTT. The chain was built from TRBV10-3 and TRBJ1-5; the D gene is unclear. From the cysteine up to the phenylalanine, the CDR3 has a length of 19 residues. Solely the CDR3 DNA is kept, with 57 bases framed from the first base. Trimming at the junction amounts to 1 base on V and 3 bases on J, and the germline ends lie 22 bases apart. Reading the germline V gene gives CDR1 ENHRY and CDR2 SYGVKD.